Below, 15 T cell receptor beta chains from the same sample are listed, as sequenced in a study of T cell repertoires in cytomegalovirus infection (dated by TCRdb to about 2019). Sequenced on an Illumina HiSeq 1500. Using fastp at Q25 and MiXCR, TCRdb reprocessed the public reads and kept productive beta chains. Every distinct CDR3 protein forms one entry, paired with its most common genes and DNA. This sample holds around 770,000 distinct CDR3 sequences; about 28% were observed only once. The ten top clones hold approximately 14% of the sample. This specimen's treatment or condition label, per the study, means: in vitro stimulation with specific CMV peptide epitopes to enrich CMV-specific T cells. These TCRs' antigens remain unknown. This specimen was cultured CD8+ T cells from PBMCs, taken from culture after CMV antigen stimulation. These receptors all stem from a human donor in good health (CMV status not recorded). Some clones in this sample may be carry-over from other donors' samples.

The chain couples TRBV12-3 or TRBV12-4 to TRBJ1-2; D unclear. The CDR3 is made up of 14 amino acids. V lost 2 bases, J lost 8 bases, and 15 bases lay in between. CDR3 sequence (DNA): TGTGCCAGCAGTTTAATCGGGGTCGCCTGGGGCTACACCTTC. It yields the protein CASSLIGVAWGYTF.

V is TRBV28 and J is TRBJ1-2; D unclear. CDR3 length: 13 amino acids. The V and J ends lost 6 bases and 1 base respectively, with 9 bases between them. Germline assignment: CDR1 MDHEN and CDR2 SYDVKM. The CDR3 coding sequence is TGTGCCAGCAGAGCTCGGGGTAACTATGGCTACACCTTC. Translated, it gives CASRARGNYGYTF.

V gene TRBV27 combines with J gene TRBJ2-6, with D uncertain. Per germline, CDR1 MNHEY and CDR2 SMNVEV (reference sequence). V was pared by 4 bases and J by 1 base, with 11 bases between. The CDR3 runs 16 residues. The CDR3 reads CASSWVSTSGANVLTF. The CDR3 coding sequence is TGTGCCAGCAGTTGGGTCTCAACTTCTGGGGCCAACGTCCTGACTTTC.

The chain couples TRBV12-5 to TRBJ2-1; D gene uncertain. V was shortened by 2 bases and J by 7 bases, with 6 bases between the two germline ends. This CDR3 has 12 amino acids. Germline V gene data show CDR1 as LGHNT and CDR2 as FRNRAP. The CDR3 DNA sequence: TGTGCTAGTGGTTTGATAGATAATGAGCAGTTCTTC. It yields the protein CASGLIDNEQFF.

The chain combines TRBV6-2 or TRBV6-3 with TRBJ2-7; possibly TRBD1 for D (6 bases). Germline-derived CDR1 and CDR2 are MNHEY and SVGEGT. Trimming cost V 3 bases and J 0 bases, with 21 bases left between them. This CDR3 has 18 residues. CDR3 sequence: CASSYSRDKESYSYEQYV. The CDR3 coding sequence is TGTGCCAGCAGTTATAGTCGGGACAAGGAGAGTTACTCCTACGAGCAGTACGTC.

The rearrangement joins TRBV6-6 to TRBJ2-7; no reliable D call. Looked up from germline, CDR1 is MNHNY and CDR2 is SVGAGI (reference sequence). V was clipped by 0 bases and J by 2 bases, with 8 bases between them. The CDR3 is 14 amino acids. The CDR3 DNA follows: TGTGCCAGCAGTTACTCTCCCCAAACCTACGAGCAGTACTTC. The encoded protein is CASSYSPQTYEQYF.

The chain joins TRBV14 to TRBJ2-1; the D gene is possibly TRBD2 (5 bases). The CDR3 loop spans 12 amino acids. CDR1 is SGHDN and CDR2 is FVKESK in the germline V gene. Trimming left V 0 bases short and J 10 bases short, with 7 bases between. CDR3 nucleotides: TGTGCCAGCAGCCAAGATCGGAGGGAGCAGTTCTTC. Protein: CASSQDRREQFF.

This clonotype was seen many times. This chain uses TRBV20-1 with TRBJ2-7; perhaps TRBD1 as D (6 bases). Trimming took 3 bases from V and 2 from J, leaving 11 bases between them. CDR1 DFQATT and CDR2 SNEGSKA come from the germline V gene (reference sequence). The CDR3 runs to 13 residues. The CDR3 here is CSARSTGPYEQYV. CDR3 nucleotides: TGCAGTGCTAGGAGTACAGGGCCCTACGAGCAGTACGTC.

The genes are TRBV2 and TRBJ1-1; D gene unclear. The CDR3 contains 10 residues. Germline V gene sequence: CDR1 SNHLY, CDR2 FYNNEI. Trimming left V 7 bases short and J 4 bases short, with 4 bases between. CDR3 loop: CASTGTEAFF. The CDR3 DNA sequence: TGTGCCAGCACCGGCACTGAAGCTTTCTTT.

The V call is TRBV27, the J call TRBJ1-1; unclear D gene. The V and J ends lost 3 bases and 0 bases respectively, with 11 bases between them. Germline lookup yields CDR1 MNHEY and CDR2 SMNVEV (reference sequence). The CDR3 has 15 amino acids. CDR3 loop: CASSLASSLNTEAFF. The CDR3 region has the DNA TGTGCCAGCAGTTTGGCGTCTAGCCTGAACACTGAAGCTTTCTTT.

In its sample, this clonotype was seen a few times. The chain joins TRBV4-1 to TRBJ1-1; TRBD1 is a possible D gene (5 bases). V was clipped by 0 bases and J by 2 bases, with 13 bases between them. The length of the CDR3 is 16 residues. Looked up from germline, CDR1 is MGHRA and CDR2 is YSYEKL. The CDR3 loop reads CASSQEDGGGNTEAFF. In DNA form, the CDR3 reads TGCGCCAGCAGCCAAGAGGATGGGGGGGGAAACACTGAAGCTTTCTTT.

V usage is TRBV20-1 and J usage is TRBJ1-2; TRBD1 might be the D (5 bases). The CDR3 spans 13 residues. The V gene lost 6 bases and the J gene lost 0 bases, with 11 bases spanning the gap. CDR1 and CDR2 (germline): DFQATT, SNEGSKA (reference sequence). CDR3 loop: CSAPRESNYGYTF. The CDR3 region has the DNA TGCAGTGCACCCAGGGAGTCTAACTATGGCTACACCTTC.

This rearrangement joins TRBV2 to TRBJ2-4; D not resolved. This CDR3 has 13 residues. V lost 8 bases and J 0 bases, leaving 8 bases between the germline ends. Germline assignment: CDR1 SNHLY and CDR2 FYNNEI. The CDR3 sequence is CASYSIAKNIQYF. In nucleotides, the CDR3 is TGTGCCAGCTACAGCATAGCCAAAAACATTCAGTACTTC.

This clonotype was seen only a few times. This chain connects TRBV27 to TRBJ2-1, with D possibly TRBD1 on 7 matching bases. CDR1 and CDR2 (germline): MNHEY, SMNVEV (reference sequence). V lost 7 bases to trimming and J lost 4 bases, with 20 bases between them. The CDR3 runs 16 residues. The CDR3 here is CASTHGGPTGYNEQFF. In DNA form, the CDR3 reads TGTGCCAGCACGCACGGAGGGCCGACAGGGTACAATGAGCAGTTCTTC.

This clonotype has a count of ten or more. The genes are TRBV7-8 and TRBJ2-1; either TRBD1 or TRBD2 may supply D (6 bases each). CDR1 and CDR2 from the germline V gene are SGHVS and FQNEAQ. Trimming took off 2 bases at V and 8 bases at J, with 34 bases between the two ends. CDR3 length: 21 residues. The CDR3: CASSLLLPGLAQRGDSDEQFF. CDR3 bases: TGTGCCAGCAGCTTACTCCTGCCGGGACTTGCCCAGAGGGGGGACTCGGATGAGCAGTTCTTC.